This T cell receptor beta chain derives from a study of blood T cell repertoires in COVID-19. Study-level information: Spain, Italy and the United States supplied samples that represented acute and convalescent COVID-19. T cells, B-cell-depleted T cells, or PBMCs provided the cDNA or gDNA that served as material.

Under the authors' procedure: From reference gene primer amplification, estimates of nucleated cell counts were derived. Clones were sequenced by immunoSEQ multiplex PCR, and TCRdb holds only the in-frame ones, with some missing. V, J and clone size are taken as reported in that table, and D and trimming were inferred from the DNA itself. The sample has 240,000 or so clones, approximately 80% seen once. The J segment lost 3 bases and the V segment lost 3 bases, leaving 11 bases of the junction unmatched. The CDR3 length is 17 residues. Germline CDR1 LNHDA, CDR2 SQIVND (reference sequence). The chain employs TRBV19 and TRBJ1-5, with TRBD1 matching over 7 bases. This receptor was obtained from a woman aged 18 to 35 with acute or convalescent COVID-19. Sample: peripheral blood. For the CDR3, the DNA is TGTGCCAGTAGTATGGGTGAGGGGACAGCCGACAATCAGCCCCAGCATTTT. Its protein is CASSMGEGTADNQPQHF.